This T cell receptor beta chain was recovered during a study of OX40 agonist ivuxolimab in advanced cancers. Findings and caveats of the study: In the 0.1 to 3.0 mg/kg range, CD4+ and CD8+ blood T cells had expanded clonally by week 6. Among patients with partial responses at 0.1-3.0 mg/kg, clonal expansion was among the lowest.

This clone was seen a handful of times. As yet, its antigen is unknown. J gave up 1 base and V 1 base, and 10 bases lay outside the gene matches. Germline V lookup: CDR1 MGHRA, CDR2 YSYEKL. The CDR3 has 18 amino acids. The assay was immunoSEQ multiplex PCR, and TCRdb's table has in-frame clones only and misses some. The table has about 41,000 clones, roughly 78% seen once; the top ten hold about 4%. The chain is built from TRBV4-1 and TRBJ2-1; 7 positions match TRBD2. Sequencing was performed on CD4+ or CD8+ T cells sorted from blood, taken in a trial of the OX40 agonist ivuxolimab. The source of this sequence is an adult with an advanced solid tumor such as melanoma, head and neck, liver or kidney cancer. The CDR3 loop is CASSQADMGLTSYNEQFF. The CDR3 nucleotides read TGCGCCAGCAGCCAAGCTGATATGGGACTAACTTCCTACAATGAGCAGTTCTTC.